The 14 T cell receptor beta chains in this list originate from one sample, sequenced in a study of OX40 agonist ivuxolimab in advanced cancers. The protocol was immunoSEQ multiplex PCR, while the TCRdb copy is restricted to in-frame clones and leaves out a portion. The data show approximately 86,000 clones, more than 75% seen once. The specimen comprised CD4+ or CD8+ T cells sorted from blood, sampled in a trial of the OX40 agonist ivuxolimab. The source of these receptors is an adult with an advanced solid tumor such as melanoma, head and neck, liver or kidney cancer.

This clone was observed a single time. The V and J genes are TRBV4-2 and TRBJ2-7; 11 bases map to TRBD2. With V trimmed by 1 base and J by 2 bases, 16 bases remained unmatched. CDR1 and CDR2 (germline): LGHNA, YNFKEQ. The CDR3 totals 20 residues. For the CDR3, the DNA is TGTGCCAGCAGCCAAGTGACCATTACTAGCGGGAGTGCCTGGACCTACGAGCAGTACTTC. It is translated as CASSQVTITSGSAWTYEQYF.

The genes are TRBV27 and TRBJ2-7; weak D call: TRBD2 (6 bases). The CDR3 sequence is 15 residues long. The ends were cut back, 3 bases at V and 2 bases at J, with 14 bases in the middle. Germline values: CDR1 MNHEY, CDR2 SMNVEV (reference sequence). The CDR3 sequence is CASSLGGTGAYEQYF. The CDR3 DNA follows: TGTGCCAGCAGTTTGGGAGGAACAGGAGCCTACGAGCAGTACTTC.

V and J are TRBV5-1 and TRBJ1-5; TRBD1 is a possible D gene (6 bases). Trimming stripped 4 bases from V and 0 bases from J, with 11 bases between. Germline V gives CDR1 SGHRS, CDR2 YFSETQ. This CDR3 comprises 15 residues. CDR3 in amino acids: CASSPTGLSNQPQHF. CDR3 nucleotide sequence: TGCGCCAGCAGCCCGACAGGCCTTAGCAATCAGCCCCAGCATTTT. Complete variable domain (other parts from reference TRBV5-1 and TRBJ1-5): KAGVTQTPRYLIKTRGQQVTLSCSPISGHRSVSWYQQTPGQGLQFLFEYFSETQRNKGNFPGRFSGRQFSNSRSEMNVSTLELGDSALYLCASSPTGLSNQPQHFGDGTRLSIL.

The gene calls are TRBV6-1 and TRBJ2-3; D not certain. Looked up from germline, CDR1 is MNHNS and CDR2 is SASEGT. The V end was cut by 7 bases, the J end by 0 bases, with 8 bases between. The CDR3 runs 13 residues. CDR3 amino acids: CASTSPSTDTQYF. The CDR3 DNA is TGTGCCAGCACAAGTCCCAGCACAGATACGCAGTATTTT.

The rearrangement joins TRBV4-1 to TRBJ2-1; TRBD2 agrees at 8 bases. With 0 bases clipped from V and 9 bases from J, the junction kept 10 bases outside the gene matches. The germline V gene has CDR1 MGHRA and CDR2 YSYEKL. The CDR3 runs 16 residues. The CDR3 reads CASSQDGSGSQSEQFF. Written as DNA, the CDR3 is TGCGCCAGCAGCCAAGATGGCAGCGGGAGTCAGAGTGAGCAGTTCTTC.

This sequence joins TRBV11-2 and TRBJ2-5; TRBD2 might be the D (6 bases). V was shortened by 1 base and J by 9 bases, with 9 bases between the two germline ends. The CDR3 is 12 residues long. Germline CDR1 SGHAT, CDR2 FQNNGV. CDR3 region: CASSLAWGAQYF. In nucleotides, the CDR3 is TGTGCCAGCAGCTTAGCATGGGGGGCCCAGTACTTC.

J is TRBJ2-7 and V is TRBV18, with 13 bases matching TRBD2. This CDR3 region has 18 residues. After removal of 3 bases from V and 4 bases from J, the junction contained 12 bases not matched to a gene. CDR1 and CDR2 from the germline V gene are KGHSH and LQKENI. The CDR3 DNA follows: TGTGCCAGCTCACCCCGACCCGCTACTAGCGGGAGGGCTTACGAGCAGTACTTC. Translating it yields CASSPRPATSGRAYEQYF.

This chain joins TRBV7-9 and TRBJ2-1; D is uncertain. The CDR3 is 13 residues long. Trimming took 5 bases from V and 9 from J, leaving 14 bases between them. Per the germline V gene, CDR1 is SEHNR and CDR2 is FQNEAQ (reference sequence). Written as DNA, the CDR3 is TGTGCCAGCAGCATTGCACGGAACCTTGAGCAGTTCTTC. It yields the protein CASSIARNLEQFF.

In DNA form, the CDR3 reads TGTGCCAGCAGCCCAGCCCCATCTAGCGGGAGATCCTACGAGCAGTACTTC. This encodes CASSPAPSSGRSYEQYF. The gene calls are TRBV25-1 and TRBJ2-7; 10 positions match TRBD2. V lost 6 bases, J lost 1 base, and 12 bases stayed unmatched. This CDR3 comprises 17 residues. Germline CDR1 MGHDK, CDR2 SYGVNS.

The genes are TRBV15 and TRBJ2-1; no clear D. CDR1 and CDR2 (germline): LNHNV, YYDKDF (reference sequence). The CDR3 is 12 amino acids. Trimming took off 0 bases at V and 9 bases at J, with 6 bases between the two ends. As DNA, the CDR3 is TGTGCCACCAGCAGAGATTGGAGTGAGCAGTTCTTC. Protein sequence: CATSRDWSEQFF.

CDR3 bases: TGTGCCAGCAGCCAACTACAGGTCCGCGGGGAGCTGTTTTTT. This gives the protein CASSQLQVRGELFF. The chain is built from TRBV7-8 and TRBJ2-2, with D tentatively TRBD1 (5 bases). Germline V gene lookup returns CDR1 SGHVS and CDR2 FQNEAQ. CDR3 length: 14 residues. Trimming shortened V by 5 bases and J by 7 bases, and 14 bases separated the two germline ends.

This chain links TRBV7-8 with TRBJ2-5, with TRBD2 matching 10 bases. The CDR3 has 14 residues. The J segment lost 4 bases and the V segment lost 4 bases, leaving 3 bases of the junction unmatched. Looked up from germline, CDR1 is SGHVS and CDR2 is FQNEAQ. CDR3 amino acids: CASSSSGRGETQYF. The CDR3, as DNA: TGTGCCAGCAGCTCTAGCGGGAGAGGAGAGACCCAGTACTTC.

V and J are TRBV7-8 and TRBJ2-7, with D possibly being TRBD1 (5 bases). V was pared by 1 base and J by 4 bases, with 14 bases between. Looked up from germline, CDR1 is SGHVS and CDR2 is FQNEAQ. The CDR3 length is 15 residues. CDR3 sequence (DNA): TGTGCCAGCAGCTTAGTCGCGACAGTAGTATACGAGCAGTACTTC. Its translation is CASSLVATVVYEQYF.

The chain carries TRBV5-1 and TRBJ1-2, with 7 bases that match TRBD1. This CDR3 spans 16 amino acids. The germline V gene encodes CDR1 SGHRS and CDR2 YFSETQ. V gave up 4 bases and J gave up 6 bases; unmatched junction bases: 15. The DNA of the CDR3 is TGCGCCAGCAGCCGAGATCCGGGACAGAAAGAGAATGGCTACACCTTC. Translation: CASSRDPGQKENGYTF.